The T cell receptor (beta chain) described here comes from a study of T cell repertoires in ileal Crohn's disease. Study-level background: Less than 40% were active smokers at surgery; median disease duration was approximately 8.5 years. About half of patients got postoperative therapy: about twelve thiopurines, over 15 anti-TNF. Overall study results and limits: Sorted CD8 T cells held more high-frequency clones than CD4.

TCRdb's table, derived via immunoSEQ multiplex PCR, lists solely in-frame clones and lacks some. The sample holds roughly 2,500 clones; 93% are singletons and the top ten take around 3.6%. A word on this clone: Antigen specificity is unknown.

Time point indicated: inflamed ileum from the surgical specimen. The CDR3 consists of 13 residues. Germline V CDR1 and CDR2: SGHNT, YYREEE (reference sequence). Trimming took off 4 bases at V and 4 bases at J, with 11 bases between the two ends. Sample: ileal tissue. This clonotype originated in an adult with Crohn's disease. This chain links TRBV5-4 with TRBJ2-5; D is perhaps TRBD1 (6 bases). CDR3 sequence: CASSQKGGETQYF. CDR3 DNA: TGTGCCAGCAGCCAGAAAGGGGGAGAGACCCAGTACTTC.